The sequence of this T cell receptor (beta chain) was determined in a study of CD8 T cells in ankylosing spondylitis. One entry per CDR3 protein results from TCRdb running MiXCR on the 5' RACE reads. The sample contains roughly 700,000 distinct CDR3 sequences, around 17% of which appear only once. The CDR3 is 13 amino acids. Looked up from germline, CDR1 is SEHNR and CDR2 is FQNEAQ (reference sequence). V was shortened by 8 bases and J by 3 bases, with 11 bases between the two germline ends. Study results and caveats: About 8 highly homologous variants made up a TCR beta motif, and this motif appeared characteristic of ankylosing spondylitis blood.

This clonotype was seen only a few times. Its cognate antigen is unknown. Sequencing was carried out using blood, either unsorted or a sorted T cell fraction (not recorded which). This TCR was recovered from a male donor with ankylosing spondylitis. V and J are TRBV7-9 and TRBJ1-3; tentative D call: TRBD1 (5 bases). CDR3: CASLGTDGNTIYF. CDR3 sequence (DNA): TGTGCCAGCTTGGGGACCGATGGAAACACCATATATTTT.